The 22 T cell receptor beta chains below come from one sample, sequenced in a study of blood T cell repertoires in COVID-19. Measured with immunoSEQ multiplex PCR; TCRdb has only the in-frame clones, and not every one. The table includes roughly 160,000 clones, about 85% detected once. The sample was peripheral blood. These TCRs come from a woman older than 75 with COVID-19, enrolled during active disease.

The sample holds a few counts of this clone. The same CDR3 arises from other DNA sequences in this sample as well. This chain connects TRBV19 to TRBJ2-2; no reliable D call. The CDR3 has 14 amino acids. Per germline, CDR1 LNHDA and CDR2 SQIVND (reference sequence). Trimming took 3 bases from V and 1 from J, leaving 6 bases between them. CDR3 bases: TGTGCCAGTAGTATCGGGTTGAACACCGGGGAGCTGTTTTTT. Translating gives CASSIGLNTGELFF.

The chain uses TRBV12-3 or TRBV12-4 and TRBJ2-7; D uncertain. V was trimmed by 5 bases and J by 1 base, leaving 6 bases between them. The CDR3 spans 12 residues. The CDR3 loop is CASSPSSYEQYF. CDR3 nucleotides: TGTGCCAGCAGTCCCTCTTCCTACGAGCAGTACTTC.

The CDR3 is CASSPSSPLRYTF. The CDR3 DNA reads TGTGCCAGCAGTCCCTCGTCCCCCCTCCGCTACACCTTC. This chain uses TRBV12-3 or TRBV12-4 with TRBJ1-2; unclear D gene. This CDR3 region has 13 residues. V was trimmed by 5 bases and J by 9 bases, leaving 16 bases between them.

The CDR3 DNA reads as TGTGCCAGCAGCCGACCAGGCGGGGTTGGAAACACTGAAGCTTTCTTT. Translated: CASSRPGGVGNTEAFF. The genes are TRBV7-8 and TRBJ1-1; no definite D call. There are 16 residues in the CDR3. Per germline, CDR1 SGHVS and CDR2 FQNEAQ. Trimming pared 5 bases from V and 2 bases from J, leaving 18 bases between.

The count of this clone is one. The rearrangement joins TRBV3-1 (or the pseudogene TRBV3-2) to TRBJ1-2; the match to TRBD1 covers 7 bases. The CDR3 length is 16 residues. The V gene end was trimmed by 2 bases and the J gene end by 6 bases; junction bases not matched to a gene: 12. CDR1 LGHDT and CDR2 YNNKEL come from the germline V gene (reference sequence). CDR3 nucleotides: TGTGCCAGCAGCCAAATTCTGCTGACAGGGCGGAATGGCTACACCTTC. Protein product: CASSQILLTGRNGYTF.

The chain links TRBV5-8 to TRBJ1-2; TRBD1 might be the D (5 bases). The germline V gene has CDR1 SGHTS and CDR2 YDEGEE. This CDR3 contains 13 residues. Trimming shortened V by 4 bases and J by 0 bases, and 7 bases separated the two germline ends. The CDR3, as DNA: TGTGCCAGCAGCGACAGACCTAACTATGGCTACACCTTC. Its translation: CASSDRPNYGYTF.

The J gene is TRBJ2-2, the V gene TRBV28; D perhaps matches TRBD2 (6 bases). CDR3 size: 14 residues. Germline V CDR1 and CDR2: MDHEN, SYDVKM. V gave up 2 bases and J gave up 6 bases, with 10 bases separating them. CDR3 in DNA: TGTGCCAGCAGTTTACCCGGGAGCGCCGGGGAGCTGTTTTTT. Protein product: CASSLPGSAGELFF. Full variable domain (rest looked up from reference TRBV28 and TRBJ2-2): DVKVTQSSRYLVKRTGEKVFLECVQDMDHENMFWYRQDPGLGLRLIYFSYDVKMKEKGDIPEGYSVSREKKERFSLILESASTNQTSMYLCASSLPGSAGELFFGEGSRLTVL.

This rearrangement joins TRBV6-5 to TRBJ2-6; no reliable D call. In germline, CDR1 is MNHEY, CDR2 SVGAGI. CDR3 length equals 14 residues. V shed 5 bases and J shed 4 bases, with 9 bases lying between them. The CDR3 sequence is CASSRGLGANVLTF. In DNA, the CDR3 is TGTGCCAGCAGTAGAGGTCTGGGGGCCAACGTCCTGACTTTC.

This clone is a singleton in its sample. CDR3 sequence: CASKVTGGPGETQYF. The CDR3 DNA reads as TGTGCCAGCAAAGTCACGGGAGGGCCCGGTGAGACCCAGTACTTC. This rearrangement joins TRBV7-3 to TRBJ2-5, with TRBD2 matching over 8 bases. V was clipped by 7 bases and J by 5 bases; unmatched bases: 12. CDR1 and CDR2 from the germline V gene are SGHTA and FQGTGA. This CDR3 contains 15 residues.

The gene calls are TRBV4-2 and TRBJ2-7, with a tentative D call TRBD2 (6 bases). Germline CDR1 LGHNA, CDR2 YNFKEQ. The CDR3 totals 18 residues. The ends were cut back, 1 base at V and 5 bases at J, with 24 bases in the middle. The CDR3 region is CASSQAEAPKGGVDEQYF. The CDR3, as DNA: TGTGCCAGCAGCCAAGCAGAGGCCCCTAAAGGAGGGGTGGACGAGCAGTACTTC.

J is TRBJ2-1 and V is TRBV5-1, with 11 bases that match TRBD1. The germline V gene encodes CDR1 SGHRS and CDR2 YFSETQ. This CDR3 region has 15 residues. J gave up 8 bases and V 4 bases, and 8 bases lay outside the gene matches. The CDR3 nucleotides read TGCGCCAGCAGCCACGCCGGGACAGGGGGTGATGAGCAGTTCTTC. Amino acids: CASSHAGTGGDEQFF.

The V call is TRBV10-3, the J call TRBJ2-5; TRBD1 matches 9 bases. Germline CDR1 reads ENHRY; CDR2 reads SYGVKD. The V and J ends lost 4 bases and 4 bases, in that order; junction bases with no gene match: 10. This CDR3 is built from 16 residues. The CDR3 loop is CAISVASADRGETQYF. The CDR3 DNA sequence: TGTGCCATCAGTGTAGCATCGGCGGACAGGGGAGAGACCCAGTACTTC.

The chain joins TRBV19 to TRBJ2-3, with 10 bases identical to TRBD2. CDR1 and CDR2 from the germline V gene are LNHDA and SQIVND (reference sequence). This CDR3 has 15 amino acids. The V gene end was trimmed by 3 bases and the J gene end by 6 bases; junction bases not matched to a gene: 6. This CDR3 reads CASSMASGSRDTQYF. In DNA, the CDR3 is TGTGCCAGTAGTATGGCTAGCGGGAGTCGCGATACGCAGTATTTT.

The rearrangement links TRBV4-1 to TRBJ2-1; 12 bases map to TRBD2. The germline V gene encodes CDR1 MGHRA and CDR2 YSYEKL. Trimming cost V 4 bases and J 9 bases; bases outside gene matches: 7. The CDR3 sequence is 15 residues long. CDR3 loop: CASSRVLAGGGEQFF. The CDR3 DNA is TGCGCCAGCAGCCGGGTACTAGCGGGAGGTGGTGAGCAGTTCTTC.

The chain links TRBV5-1 to TRBJ2-5, with 7 positions matching TRBD2. V was clipped by 6 bases and J by 4 bases; unmatched bases: 12. The germline V gene encodes CDR1 SGHRS and CDR2 YFSETQ. This CDR3 comprises 15 residues. The CDR3: CASISGAGARETQYF. The CDR3 DNA is TGCGCCAGCATATCCGGTGCGGGAGCGAGAGAGACCCAGTACTTC. Supplemented by reference TRBV5-1 and TRBJ2-5, the full variable domain reads KAGVTQTPRYLIKTRGQQVTLSCSPISGHRSVSWYQQTPGQGLQFLFEYFSETQRNKGNFPGRFSGRQFSNSRSEMNVSTLELGDSALYLCASISGAGARETQYFGPGTRLLVL.

This clone was found a few times. The chain employs TRBV5-4 and TRBJ1-3, with D perhaps TRBD1 (5 bases). V was trimmed by 1 base and J by 2 bases, leaving 13 bases between them. Germline V gene sequence: CDR1 SGHNT, CDR2 YYREEE (reference sequence). This CDR3 has 16 residues. In DNA form, the CDR3 reads TGTGCCAGCAGCTTGAGACACCAGGGAACTGGAAACACCATATATTTT. It codes for CASSLRHQGTGNTIYF.

The chain is built from TRBV9 and TRBJ1-3; 8 bases are shared with TRBD1. Germline assignment: CDR1 SGDLS and CDR2 YYNGEE. The CDR3 is 16 residues long. J was trimmed by 2 bases and V by 3 bases; bases with no gene match: 7. For the CDR3, the DNA is TGTGCCAGCAGCGCGCCGACAGGGGCGGCTGGAAACACCATATATTTT. Its translation: CASSAPTGAAGNTIYF. The full variable domain, its missing parts supplied by reference TRBV9 and TRBJ1-3, is DSGVTQTPKHLITATGQRVTLRCSPRSGDLSVYWYQQSLDQGLQFLIQYYNGEERAKGNILERFSAQQFPDLHSELNLSSLELGDSALYFCASSAPTGAAGNTIYFGEGSWLTVV.

The chain joins TRBV27 to TRBJ1-1; 7 bases align to TRBD1. V shed 5 bases and J 1 base; nucleotides not matched to a gene: 7. The germline gives CDR1 MNHEY, CDR2 SMNVEV (reference sequence). This CDR3 is built from 15 residues. The CDR3 bases are TGTGCCAGCAGTCTCGGGGGACAGTGGAACACTGAAGCTTTCTTT. Residues: CASSLGGQWNTEAFF.

In its sample, this clone was seen once. This chain joins TRBV4-2 and TRBJ2-1; 8 positions match TRBD2. Germline trimming cut 3 bases from V and 4 bases from J; bases unmatched to any gene: 8. Germline V lookup: CDR1 LGHNA, CDR2 YNFKEQ. The CDR3 has 16 amino acids. CDR3 DNA: TGTGCCAGCAGCCATTCCGGGACTAGAATATACAATGAGCAGTTCTTC. Amino acid sequence: CASSHSGTRIYNEQFF.

The V gene is TRBV18, the J gene TRBJ1-3; 8 bases are a match to TRBD1. The germline CDR1 and CDR2 sequences are KGHSH and LQKENI. V gave up 3 bases and J gave up 4 bases; unmatched junction bases: 8. This CDR3 region has 16 residues. CDR3 sequence (DNA): TGTGCCAGCTCACCCGGACAGGGAATCATCGGAAACACCATATATTTT. Translation gives CASSPGQGIIGNTIYF.

The chain employs TRBV5-1 and TRBJ1-1, with D unclear. In germline, CDR1 is SGHRS, CDR2 YFSETQ. The CDR3 loop spans 15 amino acids. The ends were cut back, 2 bases at V and 2 bases at J, with 13 bases in the middle. The chain's CDR3 is CASSFGEGRNTEAFF. The CDR3 nucleotides read TGCGCCAGCAGCTTCGGCGAGGGTCGAAACACTGAAGCTTTCTTT.

V gene TRBV19 combines with J gene TRBJ1-5, with 10 nucleotides matching TRBD1. The junction had 2 bases not matched to a gene; V was cut back by 5 bases and J by 7 bases. The CDR3 consists of 13 residues. The V gene's germline CDR1 is LNHDA and CDR2 SQIVND (reference sequence). The CDR3, as DNA: TGTGCCAGTAGTTCGGACAGGGGGCAGCCCCAGCATTTT. It encodes CASSSDRGQPQHF. Filled out from reference TRBV19 and TRBJ1-5, the complete variable domain reads DGGITQSPKYLFRKEGQNVTLSCEQNLNHDAMYWYRQDPGQGLRLIYYSQIVNDFQKGDIAEGYSVSREKKESFPLTVTSAQKNPTAFYLCASSSDRGQPQHFGDGTRLSIL.